Sequencing of this T cell receptor beta chain was carried out in a study of shared clonotypes between healthy human individuals. Broader study findings: Sequencing of the sorted subsets was shown by rarefaction to be incomplete despite large depth.

Remarks on this clone: The antigen is not known.

With V trimmed by 2 bases and J by 7 bases, 17 bases remained unmatched. From germline, CDR1 is SGHAT and CDR2 FQNNGV. The CDR3 extends over 18 amino acids. Only CD45RO-negative cells positively selected for CCR7 counted as naive CD8 cells, so terminally differentiated effector memory CD45RA+ cells were excluded. Original data processing: ImmunoSEQ yielded junction-only sequences lacking quality scores, so filtering differed. This table comes from immunoSEQ multiplex PCR, and its TCRdb copy is limited to in-frame clones, with some not included. That table is the source of V, J and clone size, and D and trimming were worked out from the DNA. The sample lists about 600,000 clones, around 95% occurring once.

This sequence was found in a woman aged 30 to 39 in good health. J is TRBJ1-1 and V is TRBV11-2; 9 bases are shared with TRBD1. Sequencing was done on a sample of naive CD8+ T cells sorted from blood. The CDR3 nucleotides read TGTGCCAGCAGCTTATACCTCCTGACCGGGACAGGGAAGGGTGAAGCTTTCTTT. It specifies CASSLYLLTGTGKGEAFF.